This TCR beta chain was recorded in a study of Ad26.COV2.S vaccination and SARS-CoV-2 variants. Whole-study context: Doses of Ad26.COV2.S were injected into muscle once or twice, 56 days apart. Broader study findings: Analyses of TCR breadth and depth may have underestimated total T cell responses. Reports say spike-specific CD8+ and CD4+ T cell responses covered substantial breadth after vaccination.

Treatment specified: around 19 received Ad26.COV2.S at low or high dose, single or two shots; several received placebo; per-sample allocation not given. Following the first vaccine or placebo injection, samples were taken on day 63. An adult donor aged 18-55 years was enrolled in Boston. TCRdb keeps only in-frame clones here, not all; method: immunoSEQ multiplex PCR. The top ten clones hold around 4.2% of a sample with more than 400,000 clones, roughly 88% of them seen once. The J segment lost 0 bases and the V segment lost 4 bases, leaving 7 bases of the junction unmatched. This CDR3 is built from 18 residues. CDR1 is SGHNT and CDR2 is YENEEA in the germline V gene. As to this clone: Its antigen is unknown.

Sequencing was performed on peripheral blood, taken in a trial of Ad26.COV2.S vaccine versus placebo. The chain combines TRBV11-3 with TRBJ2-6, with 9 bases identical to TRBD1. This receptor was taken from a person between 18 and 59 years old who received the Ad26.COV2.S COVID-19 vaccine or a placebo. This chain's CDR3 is CASSSSGTGYSGANVLTF. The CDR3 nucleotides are TGTGCCAGCAGCTCCTCCGGGACAGGGTACTCTGGGGCCAACGTCCTGACTTTC.